This T cell receptor (beta chain) was captured by sequencing in a study of T cells in Graves' hyperthyroidism and ophthalmopathy (dated by TCRdb to about 2019). Background on the whole study: Peripheral blood was sampled at the time of initial diagnosis, prior to any treatment. To identify distinguishing TCR V-J signatures, a discovery cohort of around 100 patients was used, comprising fewer than 45 with Graves' ophthalmopathy and around 60 with stable Graves' hyperthyroidism. Prospective prediction of ophthalmopathy was tested in an independent validation cohort of fewer than 20 hyperthyroidism patients and roughly 16 patients who later progressed to ophthalmopathy. The roughly 91 discovery patients were randomly split 7:3 into training and test sets. Thyroid tissue and blood T-cell repertoires from roughly 6 Graves' hyperthyroidism patients were also compared in the study. After blood sampling, hyperthyroidism patients were treated with methimazole at a starting dose of 30 mg daily, and ophthalmopathy patients were treated with high-dose intravenous methylprednisolone. The paper describes TCR Vbeta CDR3 sequencing of roughly 130 peripheral blood samples, made up of roughly 40 ophthalmopathy patients, approximately 73 hyperthyroidism patients and roughly 17 progressor patients. Results and caveats for the whole study, not just this receptor: A 13 V-J signature model separated ophthalmopathy from stable hyperthyroidism, with 87.88% sensitivity and about 81% specificity in cross-validation and 80%/75% in testing. In validation, the model predicted progression to ophthalmopathy with about 71% sensitivity and approximately 78% specificity, a median of about 6 months before onset. Sample size was not statistically predetermined, and investigators were not blinded to group allocation. Most expanded thyroid clonotypes (frequency above 0.001) were also found in blood, which suggests that blood repertoires may mirror thyroid immune responses.

The TCR beta CDR3 regions were amplified from the RNA transcripts. For the first round of RT-PCR on the TCR CDR3, the HTBI primer set was used together with the Qiagen OneStep RT-PCR kit. Libraries were constructed in a second round of multiplex PCR, after which size selection and purification were carried out. Sequencing of the libraries was done on an Illumina HiSeq2000 using paired-end 100 bp reads. In the source study's methods: SOAPnuke was used to process the raw data, with reads discarded if the reads contained adapters or uncalled bases, had a mean Phred below 15, or lacked an exact constant-primer or identifier match. COPE v1.2.5 was used to merge high-quality paired reads, and clonotypes were defined as unique nucleotide sequences. Clonotypes were aligned to IMGT TRBV, TRBD and TRBJ reference segments using MiTCR v1.1. The analysis included only V-J combinations with a frequency above 0.0001, which together covered 98% to 99.2% of the repertoires. The TCS score was defined as F50 (clonal expansion) divided by E x V (chaos), with BLOSUM62-based TCRdist calculated between CDR3 peptides within each V-J. Welch's t-statistics and random forest reduced 450 to 600 V-J features to 13, which were used in a naive Bayes classifier (R e1071). TCRdb reworked the public reads: Q25 trimming with fastp, MiXCR clone assembly, productive beta chains retained. Entries that share a CDR3 protein sequence are merged under the most common genes and DNA. The V and J calls follow TCRdb's processing rather than the paper's. A total of around 350,000 distinct CDR3 sequences appear in this sample, roughly 15% of them only once. About 18% of the sample is held by the ten biggest clonotypes.

In the ophthalmopathy patients, disease was moderately to severely active, with a Clinical Activity Score of 3 or more, a NOSPECS grade of 4 or more, and a duration of less than 3 months. Exclusion was applied to patients with uncontrolled infections, other autoimmune diseases, pregnancy or lactation. Diagnoses relied on clinical symptoms, serum thyroxine and TRAb, thyroid ultrasound and orbital computed tomography. PBMCs were isolated from 10 ml of fresh peripheral blood by Ficoll-Paque density gradient centrifugation. Trizol reagent was used to extract total RNA, and RNA quality was then checked on an Agilent 2100 Bioanalyzer. According to the germline V gene, CDR1 reads KGHDR and CDR2 reads SFDVKD. Including the terminal cysteine and phenylalanine, the CDR3 comprises 14 residues. The CDR3 DNA has 42 bases and is translated from base 1. V is pared back by 3 bases and J by 4 bases, with 11 bases lying between the germline termini.

This clonotype has ten or more counts. Its antigen is unknown. No per-base quality is available; no much larger clone lies one base away. The V gene is TRBV24-1 and the J gene is TRBJ1-1, with the D segment identity uncertain. The sequence derives from a woman under 40 with Graves' ophthalmopathy. Sequencing used blood. The CDR3 region reads CATSDTSEPTEAFF. The DNA reads TGTGCCACCAGTGATACTTCTGAACCCACTGAAGCTTTCTTT.